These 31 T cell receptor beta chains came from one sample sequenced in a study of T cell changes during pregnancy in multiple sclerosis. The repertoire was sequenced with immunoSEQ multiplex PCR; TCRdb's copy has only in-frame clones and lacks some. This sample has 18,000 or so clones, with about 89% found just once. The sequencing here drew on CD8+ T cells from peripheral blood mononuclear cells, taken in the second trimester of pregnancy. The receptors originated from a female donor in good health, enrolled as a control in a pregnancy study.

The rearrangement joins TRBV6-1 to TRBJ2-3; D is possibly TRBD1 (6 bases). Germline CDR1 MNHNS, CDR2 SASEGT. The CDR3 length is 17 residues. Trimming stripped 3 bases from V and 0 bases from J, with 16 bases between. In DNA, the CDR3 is TGTGCCAGCAGTGACGGGACATCTTTAACTAGCACAGATACGCAGTATTTT. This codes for CASSDGTSLTSTDTQYF.

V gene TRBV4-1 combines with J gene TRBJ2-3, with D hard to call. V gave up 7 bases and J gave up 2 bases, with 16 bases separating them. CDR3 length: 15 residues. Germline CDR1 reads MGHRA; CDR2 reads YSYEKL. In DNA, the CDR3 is TGCGCCAGCACTCCCTCGGGTTATTCCACAGATACGCAGTATTTT. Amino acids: CASTPSGYSTDTQYF.

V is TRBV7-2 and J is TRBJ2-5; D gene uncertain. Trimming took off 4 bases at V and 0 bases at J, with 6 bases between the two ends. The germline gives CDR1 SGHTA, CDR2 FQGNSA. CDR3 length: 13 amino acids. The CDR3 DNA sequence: TGTGCCAGCAGCTCCCCGTACCAAGAGACCCAGTACTTC. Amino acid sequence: CASSSPYQETQYF.

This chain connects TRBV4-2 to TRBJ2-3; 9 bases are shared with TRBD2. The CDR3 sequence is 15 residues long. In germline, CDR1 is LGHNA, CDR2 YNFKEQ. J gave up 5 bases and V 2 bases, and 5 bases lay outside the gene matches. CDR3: CASSQRAGGGDTQYF. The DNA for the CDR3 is TGTGCCAGCAGCCAAAGGGCGGGAGGGGGAGATACGCAGTATTTT.

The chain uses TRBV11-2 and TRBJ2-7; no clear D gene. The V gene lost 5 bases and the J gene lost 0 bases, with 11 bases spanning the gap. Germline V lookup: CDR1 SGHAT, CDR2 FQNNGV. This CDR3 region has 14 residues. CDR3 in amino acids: CASSPPSTSYEQYF. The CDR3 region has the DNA TGTGCCAGCAGCCCTCCTAGTACCTCCTACGAGCAGTACTTC.

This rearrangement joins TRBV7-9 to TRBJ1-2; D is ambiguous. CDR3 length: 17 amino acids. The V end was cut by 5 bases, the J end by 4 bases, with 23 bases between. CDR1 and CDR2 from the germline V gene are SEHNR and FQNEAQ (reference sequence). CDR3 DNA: TGTGCCAGCAGCGACCCCTTGAGCTCCGGGGTGGCCTATGGCTACACCTTC. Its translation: CASSDPLSSGVAYGYTF.

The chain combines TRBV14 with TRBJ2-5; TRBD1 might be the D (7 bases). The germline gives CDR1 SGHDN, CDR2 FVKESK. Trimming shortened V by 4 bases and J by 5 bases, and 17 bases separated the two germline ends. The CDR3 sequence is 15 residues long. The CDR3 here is CASSLHGGRGETQYF. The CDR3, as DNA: TGTGCCAGCAGCCTCCACGGGGGCAGGGGGGAGACCCAGTACTTC.

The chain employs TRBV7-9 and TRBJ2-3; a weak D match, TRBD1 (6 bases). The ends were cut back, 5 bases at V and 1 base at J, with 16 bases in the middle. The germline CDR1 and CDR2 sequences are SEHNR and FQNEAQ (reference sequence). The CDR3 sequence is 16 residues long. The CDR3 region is CASSPRGTHGTDTQYF. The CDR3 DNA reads TGTGCCAGCAGCCCCAGGGGCACTCATGGCACAGATACGCAGTATTTT.

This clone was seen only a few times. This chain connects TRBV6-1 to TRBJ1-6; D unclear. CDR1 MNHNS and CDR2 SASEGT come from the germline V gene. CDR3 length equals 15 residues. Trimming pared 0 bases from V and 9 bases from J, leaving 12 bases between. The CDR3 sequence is CASSEADDRGSPLHF. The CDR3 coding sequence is TGTGCCAGCAGTGAAGCAGACGATCGCGGTTCACCCCTCCACTTT.

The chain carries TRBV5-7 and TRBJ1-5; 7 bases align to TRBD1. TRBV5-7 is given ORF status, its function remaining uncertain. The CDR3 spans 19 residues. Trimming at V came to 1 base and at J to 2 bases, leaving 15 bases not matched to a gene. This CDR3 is CASSLSLRGGAPGNQPQHF. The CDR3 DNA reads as TGTGCCAGCAGCTTGAGCTTGAGAGGGGGCGCCCCGGGCAATCAGCCCCAGCATTTT.

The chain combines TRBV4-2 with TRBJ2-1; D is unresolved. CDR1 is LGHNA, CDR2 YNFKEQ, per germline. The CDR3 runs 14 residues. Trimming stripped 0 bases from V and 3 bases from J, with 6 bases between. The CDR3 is CASSQETVYNEQFF. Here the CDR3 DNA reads TGTGCCAGCAGCCAAGAAACAGTCTACAATGAGCAGTTCTTC.

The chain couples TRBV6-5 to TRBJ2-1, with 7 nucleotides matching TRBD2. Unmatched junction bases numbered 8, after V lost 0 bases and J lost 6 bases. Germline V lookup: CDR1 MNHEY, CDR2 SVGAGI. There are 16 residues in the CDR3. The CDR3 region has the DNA TGTGCCAGCAGTTACTCCTGGGGCGGGAGCGTCAATGAGCAGTTCTTC. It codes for CASSYSWGGSVNEQFF.

The CDR3 nucleotides read TGCGCCAGCAGGCTTCTACAGGGGGACAATGAGCAGTTCTTC. Translating gives CASRLLQGDNEQFF. The chain is built from TRBV5-1 and TRBJ2-1; TRBD1 matches at 8 bases. J gave up 5 bases and V 5 bases, and 6 bases lay outside the gene matches. Germline CDR1 is SGHRS and CDR2 is YFSETQ. The CDR3 has 14 amino acids. Supplemented by reference TRBV5-1 and TRBJ2-1, the full variable domain reads KAGVTQTPRYLIKTRGQQVTLSCSPISGHRSVSWYQQTPGQGLQFLFEYFSETQRNKGNFPGRFSGRQFSNSRSEMNVSTLELGDSALYLCASRLLQGDNEQFFGPGTRLTVL.

In nucleotides, the CDR3 is TGTGCCTGGAGAGGGGGCTACACCGGGGAGCTGTTTTTT. It codes for CAWRGGYTGELFF. The rearrangement uses TRBV30 and TRBJ2-2, with TRBD1 matching 7 bases. Trimming took 3 bases from V and 3 from J; bases not matched to a gene: 1. This CDR3 has 13 amino acids. The germline gives CDR1 GTSNPN, CDR2 SVGIG (reference sequence).

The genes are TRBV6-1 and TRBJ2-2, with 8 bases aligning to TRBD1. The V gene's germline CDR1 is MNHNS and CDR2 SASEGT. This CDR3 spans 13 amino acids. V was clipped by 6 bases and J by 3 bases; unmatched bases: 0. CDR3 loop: CASRTGDTGELFF. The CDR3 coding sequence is TGTGCCAGCAGGACAGGGGACACCGGGGAGCTGTTTTTT.

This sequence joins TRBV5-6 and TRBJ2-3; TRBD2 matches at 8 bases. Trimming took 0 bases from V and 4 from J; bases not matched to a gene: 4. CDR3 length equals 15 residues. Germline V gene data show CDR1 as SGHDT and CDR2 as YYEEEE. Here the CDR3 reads CASSLEYGGADTQYF. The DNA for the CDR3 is TGTGCCAGCAGCTTGGAGTACGGGGGGGCAGATACGCAGTATTTT.

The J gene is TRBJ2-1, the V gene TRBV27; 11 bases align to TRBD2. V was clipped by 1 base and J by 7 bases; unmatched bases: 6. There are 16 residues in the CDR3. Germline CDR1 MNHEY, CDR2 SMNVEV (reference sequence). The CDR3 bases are TGTGCCAGCAGTTTATTGTTAGCGGGAGGGCCGAATGAGCAGTTCTTC. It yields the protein CASSLLLAGGPNEQFF.

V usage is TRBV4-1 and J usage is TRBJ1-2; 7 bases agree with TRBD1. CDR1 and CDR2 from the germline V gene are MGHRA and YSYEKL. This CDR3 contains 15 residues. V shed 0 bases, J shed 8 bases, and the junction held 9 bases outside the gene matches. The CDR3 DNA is TGCGCCAGCAGCCAAGACAGGGGGTTCACCCGGGGCTACACCTTC. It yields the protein CASSQDRGFTRGYTF.

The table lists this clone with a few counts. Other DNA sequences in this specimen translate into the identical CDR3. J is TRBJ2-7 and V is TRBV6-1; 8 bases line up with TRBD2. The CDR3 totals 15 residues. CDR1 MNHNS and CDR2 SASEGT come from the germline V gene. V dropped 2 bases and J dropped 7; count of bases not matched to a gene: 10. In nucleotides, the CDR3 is TGTGCCAGCAGTGAATGGGCCGGGGGGGCGGGGGAGCAGTACTTC. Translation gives CASSEWAGGAGEQYF.

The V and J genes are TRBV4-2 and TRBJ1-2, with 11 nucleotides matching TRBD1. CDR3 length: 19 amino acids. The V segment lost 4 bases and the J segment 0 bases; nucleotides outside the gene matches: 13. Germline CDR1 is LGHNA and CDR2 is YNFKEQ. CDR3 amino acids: CASSRRRRDRGKPNYGYTF. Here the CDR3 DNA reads TGTGCCAGCAGCCGCCGACGTCGGGACAGGGGGAAGCCTAACTATGGCTACACCTTC.

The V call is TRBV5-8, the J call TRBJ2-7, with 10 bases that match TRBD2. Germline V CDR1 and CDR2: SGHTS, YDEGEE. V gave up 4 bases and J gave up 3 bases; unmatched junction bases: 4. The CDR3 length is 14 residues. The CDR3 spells CASSILAGHYEQYF. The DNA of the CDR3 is TGTGCCAGCAGCATACTAGCGGGGCACTACGAGCAGTACTTC.

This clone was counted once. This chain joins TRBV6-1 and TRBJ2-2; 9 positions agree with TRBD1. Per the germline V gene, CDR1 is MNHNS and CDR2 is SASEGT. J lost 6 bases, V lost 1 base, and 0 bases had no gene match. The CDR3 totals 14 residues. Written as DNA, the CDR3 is TGTGCCAGCAGTGAAGGGACAGGGGCCGGGGAGCTGTTTTTT. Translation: CASSEGTGAGELFF.

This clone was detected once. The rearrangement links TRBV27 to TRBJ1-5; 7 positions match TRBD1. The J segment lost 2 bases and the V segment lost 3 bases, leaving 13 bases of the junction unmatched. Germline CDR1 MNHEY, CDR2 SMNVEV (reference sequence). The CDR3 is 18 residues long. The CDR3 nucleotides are TGTGCCAGCAGTTTGCAGGGGGTCTACAACCTTGGCAATCAGCCCCAGCATTTT. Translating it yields CASSLQGVYNLGNQPQHF.

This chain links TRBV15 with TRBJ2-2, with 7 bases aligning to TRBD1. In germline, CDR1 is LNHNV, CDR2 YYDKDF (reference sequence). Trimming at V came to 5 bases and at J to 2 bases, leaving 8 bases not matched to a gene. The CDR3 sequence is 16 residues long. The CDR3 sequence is CATSRYGTENTGELFF. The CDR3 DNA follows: TGTGCCACCAGCCGCTACGGGACAGAAAACACCGGGGAGCTGTTTTTT.

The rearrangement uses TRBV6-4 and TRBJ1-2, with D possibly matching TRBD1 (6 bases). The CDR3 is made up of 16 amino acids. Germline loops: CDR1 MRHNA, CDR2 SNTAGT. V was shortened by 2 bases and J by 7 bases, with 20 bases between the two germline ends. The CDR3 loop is CASSDGTPGRYSGYTF. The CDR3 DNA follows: TGTGCCAGCAGTGACGGGACACCCGGTCGGTACTCTGGCTACACCTTC.

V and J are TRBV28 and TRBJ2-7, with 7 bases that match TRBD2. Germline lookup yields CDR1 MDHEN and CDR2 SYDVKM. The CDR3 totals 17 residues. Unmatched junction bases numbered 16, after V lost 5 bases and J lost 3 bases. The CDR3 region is CASSILASSGGIYEQYF. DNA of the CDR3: TGTGCCAGCAGTATACTCGCCTCTAGCGGTGGAATCTACGAGCAGTACTTC.

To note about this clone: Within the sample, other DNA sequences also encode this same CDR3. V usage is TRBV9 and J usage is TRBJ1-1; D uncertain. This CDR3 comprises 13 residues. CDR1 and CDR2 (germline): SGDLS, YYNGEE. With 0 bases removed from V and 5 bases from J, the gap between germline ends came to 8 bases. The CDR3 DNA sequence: TGTGCCAGCAGCGTAGGAGGGAGGACTGAAGCTTTCTTT. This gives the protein CASSVGGRTEAFF.

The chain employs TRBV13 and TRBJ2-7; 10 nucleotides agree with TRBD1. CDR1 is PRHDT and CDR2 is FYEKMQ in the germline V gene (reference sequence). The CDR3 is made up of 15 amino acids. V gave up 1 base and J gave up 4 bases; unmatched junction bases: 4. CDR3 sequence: CASSLETGGAYEQYF. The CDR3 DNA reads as TGTGCCAGCAGCTTAGAGACAGGGGGCGCTTACGAGCAGTACTTC. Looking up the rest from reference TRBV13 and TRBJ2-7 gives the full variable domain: AAGVIQSPRHLIKEKRETATLKCYPIPRHDTVYWYQQGPGQDPQFLISFYEKMQSDKGSIPDRFSAQQFSDYHSELNMSSLELGDSALYFCASSLETGGAYEQYFGPGTRLTVT.

The CDR3 sequence: CASSFTGPYEQYF. The CDR3 nucleotides are TGTGCCAGTAGTTTTACAGGGCCCTACGAGCAGTACTTC. The rearrangement uses TRBV19 and TRBJ2-7, with a tentative D call TRBD1 (6 bases). CDR3 size: 13 residues. From germline, CDR1 is LNHDA and CDR2 SQIVND (reference sequence). V lost 5 bases and J 2 bases, leaving 10 bases between the germline ends.

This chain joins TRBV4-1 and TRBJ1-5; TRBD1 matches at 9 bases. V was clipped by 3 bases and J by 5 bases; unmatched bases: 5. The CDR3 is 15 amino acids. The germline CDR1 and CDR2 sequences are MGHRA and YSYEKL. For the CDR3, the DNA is TGCGCCAGCAGCCACCTGACAGGGGGGTATCAGCCCCAGCATTTT. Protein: CASSHLTGGYQPQHF.

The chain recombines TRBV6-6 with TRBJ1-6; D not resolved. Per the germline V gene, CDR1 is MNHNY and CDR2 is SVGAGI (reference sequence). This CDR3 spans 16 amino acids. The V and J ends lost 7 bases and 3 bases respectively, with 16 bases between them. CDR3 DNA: TGTGCCAGCACCCGGGGTCATCCCATCTATAATTCACCCCTCCACTTT. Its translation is CASTRGHPIYNSPLHF.